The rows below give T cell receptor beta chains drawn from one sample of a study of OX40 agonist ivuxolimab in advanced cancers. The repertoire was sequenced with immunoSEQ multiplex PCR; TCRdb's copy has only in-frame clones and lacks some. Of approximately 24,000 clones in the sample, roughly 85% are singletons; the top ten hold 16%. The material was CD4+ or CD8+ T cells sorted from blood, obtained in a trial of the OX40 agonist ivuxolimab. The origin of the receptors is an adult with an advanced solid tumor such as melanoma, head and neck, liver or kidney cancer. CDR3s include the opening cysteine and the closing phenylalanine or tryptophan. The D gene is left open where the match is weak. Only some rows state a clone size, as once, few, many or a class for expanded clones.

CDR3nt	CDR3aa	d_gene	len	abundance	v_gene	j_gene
TGTGCCAGCAGCTTAAGCGGGGGAAGAGAGACCCAGTACTTC	CASSLSGGRETQYF	TRBD2	14	once	TRBV7-2	TRBJ2-5
TGTGCCAGCAGCTTAGGCAGCCACACTGAAGCTTTCTTT	CASSLGSHTEAFF	NA	13	once	TRBV11-3	TRBJ1-1
TGTGCCAGCAGCCTGACTAGCGGCGACTACGAGCAGTACTTC	CASSLTSGDYEQYF	TRBD2	14	NA	TRBV7-2	TRBJ2-7
TGTGCCAGCAGCCCCCAGGGATGGGGCACTGAAGCTTTCTTT	CASSPQGWGTEAFF	NA	14	large	TRBV13	TRBJ1-1
TGCGCCAGCAGCTCCGACATCTACGAGCAGTACTTC	CASSSDIYEQYF	NA	12	NA	TRBV5-1	TRBJ2-7
TGTGCCAGCAGCGAGCGGGGGGGCCAGGCCGGGGAGCTGTTTTTT	CASSERGGQAGELFF	TRBD2	15	NA	TRBV2	TRBJ2-2
TGTGCCAGCACCGGGGGACGGGGGTCCTACGAGCAGTACTTC	CASTGGRGSYEQYF	NA	14	NA	TRBV2	TRBJ2-7
TGCGCCAGCAGCTCGAGCCCCGGACAGGGAGAGACCCAGTACTTC	CASSSSPGQGETQYF	TRBD1	15	NA	TRBV5-1	TRBJ2-5
TGTGCCAGCAGTCTCACCACCGGGACTCCGGGTGGCAAAAACATTCAGTACTTC	CASSLTTGTPGGKNIQYF	NA	18	NA	TRBV27	TRBJ2-4
TGTGCCAGCAACTCAAGAGGGGGGAGGGATGGAAAACTGTTTTTT	CASNSRGGRDGKLFF	NA	15	NA	TRBV4-2	TRBJ1-4
TGTGCCAGCAGTTACTCATGGGATTCTAACTATGGCTACACCTTC	CASSYSWDSNYGYTF	NA	15	NA	TRBV6-6	TRBJ1-2
TGTGCCAGCAGTCCGGGACAGGTTAACACCGGGGAGCTGTTTTTT	CASSPGQVNTGELFF	TRBD1	15	NA	TRBV25-1	TRBJ2-2
TGTGCCAGCAGCCCGGGGTTAGCGAGCTCCTACAATGAGCAGTTCTTC	CASSPGLASSYNEQFF	NA	16	once	TRBV5-4	TRBJ2-1
TGTGCTAGTGGTTTGTCACTCCGGGGAGGGGGAGAGACCCAGTACTTC	CASGLSLRGGGETQYF	NA	16	NA	TRBV12-5	TRBJ2-5
TGTGCCAGCAGCTTGGGGACAGGGGGCAATCAGCCCCAGCATTTT	CASSLGTGGNQPQHF	TRBD1	15	few	TRBV5-8	TRBJ1-5
TGCGCCAGCACCTTTTCGGGCGAGCAGTACTTC	CASTFSGEQYF	NA	11	once	TRBV5-1	TRBJ2-7
TGCGCCAGCAGCTGGGACTTTTATGGCTACACCTTC	CASSWDFYGYTF	NA	12	NA	TRBV5-1	TRBJ1-2
TGCGCCAGCAGCTTTTCCCCCGTCCAGCGGGGGGGCGAGACCCAGTACTTC	CASSFSPVQRGGETQYF	TRBD2	17	few	TRBV5-1	TRBJ2-5
TGTGCCAGCAGTGCCTTAAGGGAGCAGTACTTC	CASSALREQYF	NA	11	once	TRBV6-5	TRBJ2-7
TGTGCCAGCAGCTTAGTCCCAGATACGCAGTATTTT	CASSLVPDTQYF	NA	12	NA	TRBV6-4	TRBJ2-3
TGTGCCAGCAGCTTTTCCAGGGGGCGCGAAATTGAAGCTTTCTTT	CASSFSRGREIEAFF	TRBD1	15	few	TRBV11-2	TRBJ1-1
TGTGCCAGCAGCTTAGTCGGGTCGGCCAACGTCCTGACTTTC	CASSLVGSANVLTF	NA	14	NA	TRBV5-8	TRBJ2-6
TGTGCCAGCAGTTACGGGACAGGGAATGAAAAACTGTTTTTT	CASSYGTGNEKLFF	TRBD1	14	NA	TRBV6-5	TRBJ1-4
TGTGCCACCAGCAGAGAAGGATTAGCGGGTCTCTACGAGCAGTACTTC	CATSREGLAGLYEQYF	TRBD2	16	NA	TRBV15	TRBJ2-7
TGTGCCAGCAGTGAGTTCGGGACAGAAAATCAGCCCCAGCATTTT	CASSEFGTENQPQHF	TRBD1	15	once	TRBV2	TRBJ1-5
TGTGCCAGCAGTGAAGCTTGGGTGGCGAACACTGAAGCTTTCTTT	CASSEAWVANTEAFF	NA	15	NA	TRBV6-1	TRBJ1-1
TGTGCCAGCAGCGGGACAGGGACTGGAAACACCATATATTTT	CASSGTGTGNTIYF	TRBD1	14	NA	TRBV7-2	TRBJ1-3
TGTGCCAGCGGGGAGGACAGAGCGAACACCGGGGAGCTGTTTTTT	CASGEDRANTGELFF	NA	15	NA	TRBV2	TRBJ2-2
TGTGCCAGCGGGTCTGGGGGGGCAGATACGCAGTATTTT	CASGSGGADTQYF	TRBD2	13	NA	TRBV5-4	TRBJ2-3
TGTGCCAGTAGCTTTAGTGCTTTTCGCTCTGATGAGCAGTTCTTC	CASSFSAFRSDEQFF	NA	15	NA	TRBV19	TRBJ2-1
TGTGCCAGCAGTATTGGAGGCCCTGAAGCTTTCTTT	CASSIGGPEAFF	NA	12	NA	TRBV25-1	TRBJ1-1
TGTGCCAGCAGCTTCGCCGGGACTTCCTACGAGCAGTACTTC	CASSFAGTSYEQYF	NA	14	NA	TRBV11-3	TRBJ2-7
TGTGCCAGCAGTCCCCTGGGCAGGGGGAGTGGTGGCTACACCTTC	CASSPLGRGSGGYTF	TRBD1	15	NA	TRBV27	TRBJ1-2
TGCAGCGTACCCCCGGGACAGGGGTACCAAGAGACCCAGTACTTC	CSVPPGQGYQETQYF	TRBD1	15	NA	TRBV29-1	TRBJ2-5
TGTGCCAGCAGTGAATCCGGGGGGGGCACAGATACGCAGTATTTT	CASSESGGGTDTQYF	TRBD2	15	NA	TRBV6-1	TRBJ2-3
TGCGCCAGCAGCTTGCTCCCGGGACAGACCGGGGAGCTGTTTTTT	CASSLLPGQTGELFF	TRBD1	15	NA	TRBV5-1	TRBJ2-2
TGTGCCAGCAGCTTAAGGGCGGGGGGCTATTCTAGCAATCAGCCCCAGCATTTT	CASSLRAGGYSSNQPQHF	NA	18	NA	TRBV7-2	TRBJ1-5
TGTGCCAGCAGCTTATCTATGTCCGGGGCCGAGCAGTACTTC	CASSLSMSGAEQYF	NA	14	few	TRBV7-6	TRBJ2-7
TGTGCCAGCAGCTTGGGGGGGGCGTGGCAGTACTTC	CASSLGGAWQYF	NA	12	NA	TRBV5-4	TRBJ2-7
TGTGCCTTACAGGGGATCTATGGCTACACCTTC	CALQGIYGYTF	TRBD1	11	few	TRBV30	TRBJ1-2
TGCGCCAGCAGCCAAGCTAATACGCAGTATTTT	CASSQANTQYF	NA	11	few	TRBV4-3	TRBJ2-3